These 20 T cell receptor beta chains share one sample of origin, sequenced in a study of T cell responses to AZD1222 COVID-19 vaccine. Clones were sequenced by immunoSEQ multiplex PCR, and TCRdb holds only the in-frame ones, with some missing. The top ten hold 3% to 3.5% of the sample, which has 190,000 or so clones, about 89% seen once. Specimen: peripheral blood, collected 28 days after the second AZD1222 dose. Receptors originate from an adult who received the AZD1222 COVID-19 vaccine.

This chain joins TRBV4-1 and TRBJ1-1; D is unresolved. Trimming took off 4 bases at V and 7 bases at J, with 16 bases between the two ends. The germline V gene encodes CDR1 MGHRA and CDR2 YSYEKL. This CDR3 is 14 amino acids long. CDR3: CASSPLLKGNEAFF. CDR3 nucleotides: TGCGCCAGCAGCCCATTGCTTAAGGGCAATGAAGCTTTCTTT.

The CDR3 coding sequence is TGCGCCAGCAGACCCGGGACAGGGAATGAAAAACTGTTTTTT. This sequence encodes CASRPGTGNEKLFF. The chain has TRBV5-1 and TRBJ1-4; 9 bases fit TRBD1. V shed 5 bases, J shed 5 bases, and the junction held 4 bases outside the gene matches. CDR3 size: 14 residues. The germline CDR1 and CDR2 sequences are SGHRS and YFSETQ.

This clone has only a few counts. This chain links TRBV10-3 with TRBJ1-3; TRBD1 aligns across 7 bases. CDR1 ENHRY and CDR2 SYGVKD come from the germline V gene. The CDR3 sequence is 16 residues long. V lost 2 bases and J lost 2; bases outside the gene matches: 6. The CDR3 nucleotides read TGTGCCATCAGTGAGAAGGGGGCTAGTACTGGAAACACCATATATTTT. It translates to CAISEKGASTGNTIYF.

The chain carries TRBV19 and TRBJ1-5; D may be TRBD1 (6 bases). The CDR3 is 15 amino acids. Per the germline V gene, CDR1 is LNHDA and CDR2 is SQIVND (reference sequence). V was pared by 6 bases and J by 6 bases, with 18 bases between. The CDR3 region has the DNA TGTGCCAGTAGCGGTGGGTACAGGGTGGGTCAGCCCCAGCATTTT. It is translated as CASSGGYRVGQPQHF.

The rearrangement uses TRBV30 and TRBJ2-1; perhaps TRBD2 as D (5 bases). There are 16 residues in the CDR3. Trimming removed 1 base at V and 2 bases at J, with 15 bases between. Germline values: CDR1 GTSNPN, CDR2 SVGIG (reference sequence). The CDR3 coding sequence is TGTGCCTGGAGTGGTTCGACCGGGCGGGCCTACAATGAGCAGTTCTTC. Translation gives CAWSGSTGRAYNEQFF.

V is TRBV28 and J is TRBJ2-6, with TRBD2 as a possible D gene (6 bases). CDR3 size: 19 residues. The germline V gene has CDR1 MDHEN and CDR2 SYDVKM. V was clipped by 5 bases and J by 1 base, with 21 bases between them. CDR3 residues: CASSPHPGLIKSGANVLTF. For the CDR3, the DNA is TGTGCCAGCAGTCCCCACCCGGGACTTATTAAATCTGGGGCCAACGTCCTGACTTTC.

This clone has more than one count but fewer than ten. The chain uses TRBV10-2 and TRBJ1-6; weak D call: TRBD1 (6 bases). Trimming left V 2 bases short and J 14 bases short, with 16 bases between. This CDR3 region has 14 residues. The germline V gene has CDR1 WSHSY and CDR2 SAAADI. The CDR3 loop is CASSEGGLGGTLHF. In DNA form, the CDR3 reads TGCGCCAGCAGTGAGGGGGGCCTCGGGGGGACCCTCCACTTT.

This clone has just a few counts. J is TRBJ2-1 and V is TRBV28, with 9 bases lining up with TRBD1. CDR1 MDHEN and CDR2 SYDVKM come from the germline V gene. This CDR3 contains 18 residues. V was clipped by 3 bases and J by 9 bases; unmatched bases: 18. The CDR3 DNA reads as TGTGCCAGCAGTTTTTTTCGTCTCCGGGACAGGGTCCCGGGTGAGCAGTTCTTC. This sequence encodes CASSFFRLRDRVPGEQFF.

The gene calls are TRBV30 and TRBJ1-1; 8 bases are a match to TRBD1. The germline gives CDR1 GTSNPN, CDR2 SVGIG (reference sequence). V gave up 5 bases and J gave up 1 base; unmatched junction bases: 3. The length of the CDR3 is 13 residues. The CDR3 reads CAWGTGQNTEAFF. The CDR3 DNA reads TGTGCCTGGGGGACAGGTCAGAACACTGAAGCTTTCTTT.

CDR3 residues: CASSYSEPFYGYTF. CDR3 bases: TGTGCCAGCAGTTACTCGGAACCGTTCTATGGCTACACCTTC. The chain recombines TRBV6-2 or TRBV6-3 with TRBJ1-2, with unresolved D. CDR3 size: 14 residues. V lost 0 bases, J lost 4 bases, and 9 bases lay in between. The V gene's germline CDR1 is MNHEY and CDR2 SVGEGT.

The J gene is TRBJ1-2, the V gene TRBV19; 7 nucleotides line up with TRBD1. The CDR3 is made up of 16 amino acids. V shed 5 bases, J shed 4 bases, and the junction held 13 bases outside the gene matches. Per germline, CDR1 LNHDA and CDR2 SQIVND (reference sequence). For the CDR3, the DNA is TGTGCCAGTAGTGACTCCCCGGGACAGCCTGCCTATGGCTACACCTTC. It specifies CASSDSPGQPAYGYTF.

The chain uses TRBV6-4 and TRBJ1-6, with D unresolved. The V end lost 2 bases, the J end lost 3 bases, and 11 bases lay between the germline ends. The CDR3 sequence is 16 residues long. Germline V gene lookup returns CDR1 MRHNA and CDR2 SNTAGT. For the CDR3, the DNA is TGTGCCAGCAGTGACGAAGGCCAGATCTATAATTCACCCCTCCACTTT. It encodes CASSDEGQIYNSPLHF.

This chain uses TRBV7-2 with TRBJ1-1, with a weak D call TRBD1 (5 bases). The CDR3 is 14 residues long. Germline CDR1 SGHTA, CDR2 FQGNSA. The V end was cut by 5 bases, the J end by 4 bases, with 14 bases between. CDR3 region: CASSPRGGGTEAFF. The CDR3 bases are TGTGCCAGCAGCCCCCGTGGGGGTGGCACTGAAGCTTTCTTT.

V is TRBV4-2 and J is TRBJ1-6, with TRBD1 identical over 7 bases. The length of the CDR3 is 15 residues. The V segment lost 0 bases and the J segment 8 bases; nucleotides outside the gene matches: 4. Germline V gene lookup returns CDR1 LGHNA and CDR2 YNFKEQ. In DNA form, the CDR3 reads TGTGCCAGCAGCCAAGATGTACAGGGGTATTCACCCCTCCACTTT. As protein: CASSQDVQGYSPLHF.

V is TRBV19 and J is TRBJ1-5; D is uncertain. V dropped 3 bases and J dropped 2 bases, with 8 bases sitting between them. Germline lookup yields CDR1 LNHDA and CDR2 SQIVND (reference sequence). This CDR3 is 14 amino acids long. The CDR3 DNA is TGTGCCAGTAGTATGATGAATGGCAATCAGCCCCAGCATTTT. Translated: CASSMMNGNQPQHF.

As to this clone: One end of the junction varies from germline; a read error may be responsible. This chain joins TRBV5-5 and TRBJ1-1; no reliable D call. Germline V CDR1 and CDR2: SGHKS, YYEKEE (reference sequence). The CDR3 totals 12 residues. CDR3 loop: CASSLMTDGIIF. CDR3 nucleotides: TGTGCCAGCAGCTTGATGACGGATGGGATCATCTTT.

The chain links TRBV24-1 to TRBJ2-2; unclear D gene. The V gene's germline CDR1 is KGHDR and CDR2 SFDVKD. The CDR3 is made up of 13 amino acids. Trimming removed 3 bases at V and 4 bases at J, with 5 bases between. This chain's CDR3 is CATSDIGTGELFF. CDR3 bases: TGTGCCACCAGTGATATCGGCACCGGGGAGCTGTTTTTT.

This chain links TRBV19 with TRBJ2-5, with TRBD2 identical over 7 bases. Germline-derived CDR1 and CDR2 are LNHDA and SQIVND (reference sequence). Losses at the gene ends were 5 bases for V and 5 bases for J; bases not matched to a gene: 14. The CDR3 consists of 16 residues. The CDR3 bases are TGTGCCAGTAGTGGGGGGGACGCCTCCCGTCGGGAGACCCAGTACTTC. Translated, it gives CASSGGDASRRETQYF.

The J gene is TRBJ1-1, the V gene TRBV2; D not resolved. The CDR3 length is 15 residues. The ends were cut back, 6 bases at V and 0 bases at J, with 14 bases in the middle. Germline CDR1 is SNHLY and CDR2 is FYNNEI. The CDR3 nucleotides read TGTGCCAGCAGCGGACGGAGTACGATGAACACTGAAGCTTTCTTT. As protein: CASSGRSTMNTEAFF.

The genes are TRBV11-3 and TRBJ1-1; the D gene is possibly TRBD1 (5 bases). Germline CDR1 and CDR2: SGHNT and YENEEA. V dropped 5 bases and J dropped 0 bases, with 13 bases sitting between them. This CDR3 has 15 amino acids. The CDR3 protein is CASSAPGRMNTEAFF. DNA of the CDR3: TGTGCCAGCAGCGCTCCGGGACGGATGAACACTGAAGCTTTCTTT.